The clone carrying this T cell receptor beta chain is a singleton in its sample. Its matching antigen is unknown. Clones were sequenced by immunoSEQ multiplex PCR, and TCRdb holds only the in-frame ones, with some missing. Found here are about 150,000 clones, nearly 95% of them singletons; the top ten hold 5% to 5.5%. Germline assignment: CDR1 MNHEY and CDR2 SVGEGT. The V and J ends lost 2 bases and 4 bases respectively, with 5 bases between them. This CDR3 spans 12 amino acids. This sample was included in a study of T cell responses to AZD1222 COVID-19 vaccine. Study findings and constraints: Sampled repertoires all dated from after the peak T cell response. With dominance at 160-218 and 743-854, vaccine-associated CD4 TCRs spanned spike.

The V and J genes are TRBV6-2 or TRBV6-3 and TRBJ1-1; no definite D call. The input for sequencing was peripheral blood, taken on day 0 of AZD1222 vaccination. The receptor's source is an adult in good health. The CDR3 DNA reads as TGTGCCAGCAGTTACCGGGTCACTGAAGCTTTCTTT. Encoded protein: CASSYRVTEAFF.